Listed below are T cell receptor beta chains from one sample, sequenced in a study of STAT3 mutations in large granular lymphocyte leukemia. Profiling relied on immunoSEQ multiplex PCR, and the TCRdb table lists in-frame clones only, not all of them. The sample has under 35,000 clones, around 88% seen once; the top ten hold roughly 13%. Sequencing was done on a sample of peripheral blood mononuclear cells. These TCRs come from a man aged 60 to 69 with T-cell large granular lymphocyte leukemia. Some clones in this sample may be carry-over from other donors' samples. Both conserved end residues are part of each CDR3. D genes are given only for firm matches. Rows give clone size only sometimes, using once, few, many, or a class for an expanded clone.

TRBD2	TRBV6-6	16	TRBJ2-5	.	CASSYRGLAGQETQYF	TGTGCCAGCAGTTACCGAGGACTAGCGGGCCAAGAGACCCAGTACTTC
.	TRBV5-1	12	TRBJ2-3	.	CASSLNQDTQYF	TGCGCCAGCAGCTTGAATCAAGATACGCAGTATTTT
TRBD1	TRBV28	15	TRBJ2-3	.	CASSIWDRETDTQYF	TGTGCCAGCAGTATCTGGGACAGGGAGACAGATACGCAGTATTTT
.	TRBV18	15	TRBJ1-5	.	CASSPVGVDNQPQHF	TGTGCCAGCTCACCGGTAGGGGTGGACAATCAGCCCCAGCATTTT
.	TRBV29-1	15	TRBJ1-1	.	CSVEGPRPPNTEAFF	TGCAGCGTTGAAGGCCCAAGACCCCCGAACACTGAAGCTTTCTTT
.	TRBV21-1	13	TRBJ2-1	.	CASPSPWGSREFF	TGTGCCAGCCCTTCTCCTTGGGGGAGTCGTGAGTTCTTC
.	TRBV14	16	TRBJ2-4	.	CASSQEADLAKNIQYF	TGTGCCAGCAGCCAAGAGGCGGACCTAGCCAAAAACATTCAGTACTTC
.	TRBV5-1	12	TRBJ2-5	.	CASSLPRETQYF	TGCGCCAGCAGCTTGCCCAGAGAGACCCAGTACTTC
.	TRBV6-5	11	TRBJ1-1	.	CASSHVTEAFF	TGTGCCAGCAGCCACGTGACTGAAGCTTTCTTT
TRBD1	TRBV30	13	TRBJ1-1	.	CAWKRQGGTEAFF	TGTGCCTGGAAAAGACAGGGCGGGACTGAAGCTTTCTTT
.	TRBV20-1	11	TRBJ2-7	once	CSAIDLEEQYF	TGCAGTGCTATCGATTTAGAAGAGCAGTACTTC